These T cell receptor beta chains were read from a single sample in a study of blood T cell repertoires in COVID-19. Clones were read by immunoSEQ multiplex PCR, and TCRdb kept only the in-frame ones, dropping some. The sample contains 250,000 to 400,000 clones, 85% of which appear only once. Material for sequencing was PBMCs or T cells enriched from blood (not recorded which). The receptors come from a woman in her twenties or thirties who had been exposed to COVID-19. CDR3s include the opening cysteine and the closing phenylalanine or tryptophan. A D gene is named only where the DNA matches it firmly. Only part of the rows carry a size: once, few, many, or a class if the clone is expanded.

clone size	D gene	V gene	J gene	CDR3 DNA	CDR3 protein
NA	NA	TRBV18	TRBJ1-5	TGTGCCAGCTCACCACCGCAGGGGACCCAGCATTTT	CASSPPQGTQHF
once	NA	TRBV19	TRBJ1-5	TGTGCCAGTAGTATGGGCAGCGGCCAAGATAGCAATCAGCCCCAGCATTTT	CASSMGSGQDSNQPQHF
NA	NA	TRBV5-4	TRBJ1-1	TGTGCCAGCAGCGTATCAGTTACGAACACTGAAGCTTTCTTT	CASSVSVTNTEAFF
NA	TRBD2	TRBV4-3	TRBJ2-7	TGCGCCAGCAGCCAATTAGCGGGGGGAAACGGCGAGCAGTACTTC	CASSQLAGGNGEQYF
NA	TRBD1	TRBV19	TRBJ1-3	TGTGCCAGTAGTCCCCTTACCGGGACAGGGGGACCTGGAAACACCATATATTTT	CASSPLTGTGGPGNTIYF
NA	TRBD1	TRBV19	TRBJ1-4	TGTGCCAGTAGTATACAGGGGGGTGGAGAAAAACTGTTTTTT	CASSIQGGGEKLFF
NA	TRBD1	TRBV7-2	TRBJ1-2	TGTGCCAGCACACAGCAGGGGGCGCGTGGCTACACCTTC	CASTQQGARGYTF
NA	NA	TRBV9	TRBJ1-2	TGTGCCAGCAGCGACCCCTCAGGGGACTATGGCTACACCTTC	CASSDPSGDYGYTF
NA	NA	TRBV7-3	TRBJ2-7	TGTGCCAGCAGCTTAACTTCGGGTCTAGCCAACGAGCAGTACTTC	CASSLTSGLANEQYF
NA	TRBD2	TRBV5-1	TRBJ2-5	TGCGCCAGCAGCTTGACTAGCGGGAGTCGGGAGACCCAGTACTTC	CASSLTSGSRETQYF
NA	NA	TRBV3-1/TRBV3-2	TRBJ1-1	TGTGCCAGCAGCCAAGTAGGGTTAGGGGCCGGAGACACTGAAGCTTTCTTT	CASSQVGLGAGDTEAFF
NA	TRBD1	TRBV5-1	TRBJ1-1	TGCGCCAGCAGCTTGGTAGAGGGGGCGAGCACTGAAGCTTTCTTT	CASSLVEGASTEAFF
NA	NA	TRBV30	TRBJ1-2	TGTGCCTCTAGTTTTCGGGCGGACACTATTTCTAACTATGGCTACACCTTC	CASSFRADTISNYGYTF
NA	TRBD2	TRBV7-3	TRBJ2-5	TGTGCCAGCAGCCTGACTAGCGGGACCCCACAGACCCAGTACTTC	CASSLTSGTPQTQYF
NA	TRBD2	TRBV4-3	TRBJ2-1	TGCGCCAGCAGCCAAACGGGTGGCGGGGGGACTGAGCAGTTCTTC	CASSQTGGGGTEQFF
NA	NA	TRBV15	TRBJ1-2	TGTGCCACCAGCAGACAGGACAGCCCCAGAGGCTACACCTTC	CATSRQDSPRGYTF
NA	NA	TRBV19	TRBJ1-5	TGTGCCAGTAGTGTCGGAGGCAATCAGCCCCAGCATTTT	CASSVGGNQPQHF
NA	NA	TRBV24-1	TRBJ1-1	TGTGCCACCAGTGGCCCTGAACTTTCCGAAGCTTTCTTT	CATSGPELSEAFF
NA	NA	TRBV4-1	TRBJ1-2	TGCGCCAGCAGCCGAGGAGAGGGCTACACCTTC	CASSRGEGYTF
once	NA	TRBV30	TRBJ1-2	TGTGCCTGGAGTGTGGGACAATCCTATGGCTACACCTTC	CAWSVGQSYGYTF
NA	NA	TRBV28	TRBJ1-1	TGTGCCAGCAGAACGCTTGGGACATTGAACACTGAAGCTTTCTTT	CASRTLGTLNTEAFF
few	TRBD1	TRBV9	TRBJ1-1	TGTGCCAGCAGCGTTCAGGGGGCAACCACTGAAGCTTTCTTT	CASSVQGATTEAFF
NA	TRBD2	TRBV9	TRBJ2-5	TGTGCCAGCAGCTCCGGGACTAGCGGGGGGGTCCTTGAGACCCAGTACTTC	CASSSGTSGGVLETQYF
few	NA	TRBV20-1	TRBJ2-1	TGCAGTGCTAGTCCCCCCGTCCTGTTCTTC	CSASPPVLFF
NA	TRBD2	TRBV19	TRBJ2-1	TGTGCCAGTAGTAGGGGGAGCGGGGGGCCCAGGGAGCAGTTCTTC	CASSRGSGGPREQFF
NA	TRBD1	TRBV6-5	TRBJ2-7	TGTGCCAGCAGTTCTCGGACAGGTTACGAGCAGTACTTC	CASSSRTGYEQYF
NA	NA	TRBV28	TRBJ1-2	TGTGCCAGCAGTTTGAGGGGGACACGACCTTATGGCTACACCTTC	CASSLRGTRPYGYTF
NA	NA	TRBV29-1	TRBJ1-1	TGCAGCGCACGACTCGGGGTGGACACTGAAGCTTTCTTT	CSARLGVDTEAFF
once	TRBD2	TRBV14	TRBJ2-7	TGTGCCAGCAGCCGGGACTGGGCTAGCGGGACCTACGAGCAGTACTTC	CASSRDWASGTYEQYF
few	NA	TRBV9	TRBJ2-7	TGTGCCAGCAGCCGCCTCGGGGATTCCTACGAGCAGTACTTC	CASSRLGDSYEQYF
NA	NA	TRBV30	TRBJ1-6	TGTGCCTGGAGGGAGCCTAGCTCCTATAATTCACCCCTCCACTTT	CAWREPSSYNSPLHF
NA	NA	TRBV12-5	TRBJ2-2	TGTGCTAGTGCCCAGGGGGGGGAGCTGTTTTTT	CASAQGGELFF
NA	TRBD1	TRBV4-1	TRBJ2-7	TGCGCCAGCAGCCCGCAGGAACGGACAGGGGCCTACGAGCAGTACTTC	CASSPQERTGAYEQYF
NA	NA	TRBV28	TRBJ1-2	TGTGCCAGCATCAATCTCAGGGGAGGCTACACCTTC	CASINLRGGYTF
NA	NA	TRBV7-9	TRBJ2-7	TGTGCCAGCAGCCAGGGCGGAGGGAGGCCCCACGAGCAGTACTTC	CASSQGGGRPHEQYF
NA	TRBD2	TRBV28	TRBJ2-7	TGTGCCAGCAAAGGCAAACCGGAAGTAGTACTAGCGGATAACTCCTACGAGCAGTACTTC	CASKGKPEVVLADNSYEQYF
NA	TRBD2	TRBV28	TRBJ2-5	TGTGCCAGCAGTTTGGGGAGCGGGGGGGGTCAAGAGACCCAGTACTTC	CASSLGSGGGQETQYF
NA	TRBD2	TRBV11-2	TRBJ2-7	TGTGCCAGCAGCGCGCTTAGCGGGAGCTCCTACGAGCAGTACTTC	CASSALSGSSYEQYF
NA	NA	TRBV21-1	TRBJ1-1	TGTGCCAGCAGCAAAGGATCCCCTCCATCCAGGGCCGGCGGTAGAAAGAACACTGAAGCTTTCTTT	CASSKGSPPSRAGGRKNTEAFF
NA	NA	TRBV11-2	TRBJ1-6	TGTGCCAGCGGCAAAGGGGTGAGCTCCTATAATTCACCCCTCCACTTT	CASGKGVSSYNSPLHF
NA	NA	TRBV4-3	TRBJ1-4	TGCGCCAGCAGCCAATGGACAGTGAATGAAAAACTGTTTTTT	CASSQWTVNEKLFF
NA	TRBD1	TRBV6-5	TRBJ1-1	TGTGCCAGCAGTTACTCTACGACAGGGGGAGCTTTCTTT	CASSYSTTGGAFF
NA	NA	TRBV30	TRBJ2-6	TGTGCCTGGAGTATTACTGGGGCCAACGTCCTGACTTTC	CAWSITGANVLTF
NA	NA	TRBV12-3/TRBV12-4	TRBJ2-7	TGTGCCAGCAGTTTGATACCGGGGGAGCAGTACTTC	CASSLIPGEQYF
NA	TRBD2	TRBV3-1/TRBV3-2	TRBJ2-2	TGTGCCAGCAGCCAAGAAAGCGGGGGCGGAACCGGGGAGCTGTTTTTT	CASSQESGGGTGELFF
NA	NA	TRBV6-5	TRBJ2-1	TGTGCCAGCAGTTACCTAAATGAGCAGTTCTTC	CASSYLNEQFF
NA	NA	TRBV30	TRBJ1-3	TGTGCCTGGAGTCGGGACACCATATATTTT	CAWSRDTIYF
NA	NA	TRBV4-2	TRBJ2-7	TGTGCCAGCAGCCCCGAGGGCGTATATTCCTACGAGCAGTACTTC	CASSPEGVYSYEQYF